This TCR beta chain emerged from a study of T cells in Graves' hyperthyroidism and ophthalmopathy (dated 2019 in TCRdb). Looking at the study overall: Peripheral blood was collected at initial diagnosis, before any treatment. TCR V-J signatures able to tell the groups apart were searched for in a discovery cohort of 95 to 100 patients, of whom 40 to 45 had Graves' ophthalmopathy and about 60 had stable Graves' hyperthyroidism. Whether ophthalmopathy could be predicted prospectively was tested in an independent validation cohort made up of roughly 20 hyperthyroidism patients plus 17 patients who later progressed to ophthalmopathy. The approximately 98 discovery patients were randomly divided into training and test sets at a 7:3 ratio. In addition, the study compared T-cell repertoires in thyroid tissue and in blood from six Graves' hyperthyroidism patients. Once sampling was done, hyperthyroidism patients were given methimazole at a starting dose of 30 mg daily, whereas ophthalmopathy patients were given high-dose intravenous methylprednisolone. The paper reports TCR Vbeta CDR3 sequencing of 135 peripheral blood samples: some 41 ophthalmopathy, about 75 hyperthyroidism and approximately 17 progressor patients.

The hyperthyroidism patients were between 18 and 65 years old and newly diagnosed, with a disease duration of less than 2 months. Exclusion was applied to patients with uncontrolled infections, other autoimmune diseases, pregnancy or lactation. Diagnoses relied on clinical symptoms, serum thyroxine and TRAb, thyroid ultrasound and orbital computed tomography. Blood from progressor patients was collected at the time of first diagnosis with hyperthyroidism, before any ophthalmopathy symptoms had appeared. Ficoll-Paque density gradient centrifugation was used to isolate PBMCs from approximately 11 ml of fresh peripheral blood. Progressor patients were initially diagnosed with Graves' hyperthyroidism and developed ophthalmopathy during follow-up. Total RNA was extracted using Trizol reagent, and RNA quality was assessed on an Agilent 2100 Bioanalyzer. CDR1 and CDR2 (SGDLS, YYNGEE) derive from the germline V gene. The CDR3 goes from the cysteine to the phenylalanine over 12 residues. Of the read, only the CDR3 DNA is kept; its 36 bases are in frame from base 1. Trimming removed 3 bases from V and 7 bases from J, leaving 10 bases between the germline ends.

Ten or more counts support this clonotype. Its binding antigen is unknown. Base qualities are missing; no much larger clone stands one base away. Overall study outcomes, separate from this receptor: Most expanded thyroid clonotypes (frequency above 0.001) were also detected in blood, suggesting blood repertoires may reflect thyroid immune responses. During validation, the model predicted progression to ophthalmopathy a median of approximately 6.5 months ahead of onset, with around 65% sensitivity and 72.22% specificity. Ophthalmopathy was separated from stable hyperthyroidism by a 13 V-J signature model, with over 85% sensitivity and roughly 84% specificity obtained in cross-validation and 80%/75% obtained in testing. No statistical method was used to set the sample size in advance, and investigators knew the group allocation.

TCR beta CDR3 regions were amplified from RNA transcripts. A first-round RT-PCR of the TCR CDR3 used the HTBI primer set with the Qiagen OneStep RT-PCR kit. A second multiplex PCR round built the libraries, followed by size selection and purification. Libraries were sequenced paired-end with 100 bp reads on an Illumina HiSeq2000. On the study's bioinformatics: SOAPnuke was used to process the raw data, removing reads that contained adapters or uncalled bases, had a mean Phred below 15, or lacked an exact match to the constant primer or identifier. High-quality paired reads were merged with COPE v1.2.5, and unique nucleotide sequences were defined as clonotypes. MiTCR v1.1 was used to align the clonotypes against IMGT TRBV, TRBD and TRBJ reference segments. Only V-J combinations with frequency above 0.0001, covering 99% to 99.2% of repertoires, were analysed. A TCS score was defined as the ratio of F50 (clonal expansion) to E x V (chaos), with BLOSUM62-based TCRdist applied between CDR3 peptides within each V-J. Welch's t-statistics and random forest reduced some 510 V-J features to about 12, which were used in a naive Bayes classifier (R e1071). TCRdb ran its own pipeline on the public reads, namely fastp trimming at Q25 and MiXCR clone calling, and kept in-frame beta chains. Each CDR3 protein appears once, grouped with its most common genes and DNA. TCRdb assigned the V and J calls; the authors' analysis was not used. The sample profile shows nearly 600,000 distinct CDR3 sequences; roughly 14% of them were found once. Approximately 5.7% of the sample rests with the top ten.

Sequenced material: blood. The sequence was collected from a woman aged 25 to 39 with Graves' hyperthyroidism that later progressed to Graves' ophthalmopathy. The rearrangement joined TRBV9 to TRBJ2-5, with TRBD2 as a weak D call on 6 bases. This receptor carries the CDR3 CASSAEGGTQYF. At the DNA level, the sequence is TGTGCCAGCAGCGCGGAGGGAGGGACCCAGTACTTC.